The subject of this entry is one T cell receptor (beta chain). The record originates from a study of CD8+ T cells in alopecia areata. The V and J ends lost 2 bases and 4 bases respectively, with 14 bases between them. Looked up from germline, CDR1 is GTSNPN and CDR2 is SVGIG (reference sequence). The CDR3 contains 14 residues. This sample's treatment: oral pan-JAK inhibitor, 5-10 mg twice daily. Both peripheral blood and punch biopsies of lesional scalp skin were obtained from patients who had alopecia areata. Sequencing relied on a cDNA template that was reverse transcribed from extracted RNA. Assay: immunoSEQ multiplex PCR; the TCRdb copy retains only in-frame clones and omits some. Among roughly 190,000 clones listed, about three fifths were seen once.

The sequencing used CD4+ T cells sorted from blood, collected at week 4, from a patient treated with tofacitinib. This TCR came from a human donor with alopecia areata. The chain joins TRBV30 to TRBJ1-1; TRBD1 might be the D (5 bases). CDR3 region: CAWSQQGRGTEAFF. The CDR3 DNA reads TGTGCCTGGAGTCAGCAGGGACGGGGCACTGAAGCTTTCTTT.